The following is a T cell receptor beta chain sequence with its context. Its antigen is not identified. The data were obtained in a study of early T cells in non-severe SARS-CoV-2 infection. Whole-study context: With bulk RNA from unsorted whole blood as input, sequencing yielded unpaired chains.

Germline-derived CDR1 and CDR2 are LGHDT and YNNKEL (reference sequence). Trimming took off 4 bases at V and 6 bases at J, with 15 bases between the two ends. The CDR3 contains 14 residues. Unique molecular identifiers (one per individual cDNA molecule) were attached. TCRdb used MiXCR to reprocess the 5' RACE reads, holding one entry per CDR3 protein. The table lists about 56,000 distinct CDR3 sequences, roughly 16% of them singletons. Study-level points and caveats: Private and CD4 specificities were missed by VDJdb matching, skewed to anti-spike CD8.

This sequence was found in an adult who was a healthcare worker with PCR-confirmed SARS-CoV-2 infection or an uninfected control (not recorded which). This material consisted of whole blood, taken at baseline. The chain employs TRBV3-1 and TRBJ1-1; D not resolved. In nucleotides, the CDR3 is TGTGCCAGCAGCCCTTGGGCCCAAGCACCTGAAGCTTTCTTT. It translates to CASSPWAQAPEAFF.